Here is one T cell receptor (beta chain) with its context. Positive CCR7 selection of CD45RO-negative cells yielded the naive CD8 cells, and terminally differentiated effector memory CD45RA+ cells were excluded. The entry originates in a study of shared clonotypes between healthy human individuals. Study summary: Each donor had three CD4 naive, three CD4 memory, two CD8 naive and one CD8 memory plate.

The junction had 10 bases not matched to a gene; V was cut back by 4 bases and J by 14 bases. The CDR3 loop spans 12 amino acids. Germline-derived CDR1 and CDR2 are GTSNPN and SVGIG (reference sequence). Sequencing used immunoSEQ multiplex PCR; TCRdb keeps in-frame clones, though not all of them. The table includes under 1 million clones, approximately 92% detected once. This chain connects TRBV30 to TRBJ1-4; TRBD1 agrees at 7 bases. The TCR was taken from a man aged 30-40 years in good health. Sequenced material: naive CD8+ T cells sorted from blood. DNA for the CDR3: TGTGCCTGGATGACAGGGATTTCGGTTCTGTTTTTT. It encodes CAWMTGISVLFF. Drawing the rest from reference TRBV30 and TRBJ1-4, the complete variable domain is SQTIHQWPATLVQPVGSPLSLECTVEGTSNPNLYWYRQAAGRGLQLLFYSVGIGQISSEVPQNLSASRPQDRQFILSSKKLLLSDSGFYLCAWMTGISVLFFGSGTQLSVL.